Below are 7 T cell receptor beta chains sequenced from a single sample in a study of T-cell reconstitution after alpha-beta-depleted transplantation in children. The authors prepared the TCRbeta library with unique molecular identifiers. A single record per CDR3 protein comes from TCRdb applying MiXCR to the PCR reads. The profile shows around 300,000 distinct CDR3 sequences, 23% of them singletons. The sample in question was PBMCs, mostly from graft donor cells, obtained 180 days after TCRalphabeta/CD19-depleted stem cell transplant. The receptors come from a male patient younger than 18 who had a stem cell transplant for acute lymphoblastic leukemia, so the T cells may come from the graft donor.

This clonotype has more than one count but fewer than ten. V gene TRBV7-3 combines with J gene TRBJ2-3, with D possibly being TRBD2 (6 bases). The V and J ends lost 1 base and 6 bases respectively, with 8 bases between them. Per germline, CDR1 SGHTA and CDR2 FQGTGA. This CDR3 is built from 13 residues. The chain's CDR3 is CASSLSRGDTQYF. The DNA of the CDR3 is TGTGCCAGCAGCTTAAGTCGGGGGGATACGCAGTATTTT. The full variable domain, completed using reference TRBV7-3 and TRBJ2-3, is GAGVSQTPSNKVTEKGKYVELRCDPISGHTALYWYRQSLGQGPEFLIYFQGTGAADDSGLPNDRFFAVRPEGSVSTLKIQRTERGDSAVYLCASSLSRGDTQYFGPGTRLTVL.

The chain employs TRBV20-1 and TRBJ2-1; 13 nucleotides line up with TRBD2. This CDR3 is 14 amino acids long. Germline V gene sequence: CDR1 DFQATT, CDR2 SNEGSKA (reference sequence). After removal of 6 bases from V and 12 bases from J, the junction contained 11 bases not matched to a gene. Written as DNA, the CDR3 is TGCAGTGCCCGACTAGCGGGAGGCTCGGTGGGGCAGTTCTTC. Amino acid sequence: CSARLAGGSVGQFF.

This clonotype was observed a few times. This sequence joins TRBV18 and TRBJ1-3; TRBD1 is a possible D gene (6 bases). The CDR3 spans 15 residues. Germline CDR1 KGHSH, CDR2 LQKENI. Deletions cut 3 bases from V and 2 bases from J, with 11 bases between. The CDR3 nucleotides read TGTGCCAGCTCACCCGGGGCAGGGGCTGGAAACACCATATATTTT. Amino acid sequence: CASSPGAGAGNTIYF.

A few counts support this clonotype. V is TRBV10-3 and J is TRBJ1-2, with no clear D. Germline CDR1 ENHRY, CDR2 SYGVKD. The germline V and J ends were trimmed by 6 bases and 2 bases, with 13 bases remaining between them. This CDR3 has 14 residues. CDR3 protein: CAIRPSFINYGYTF. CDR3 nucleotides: TGTGCCATCAGACCGAGCTTTATCAACTATGGCTACACCTTC.

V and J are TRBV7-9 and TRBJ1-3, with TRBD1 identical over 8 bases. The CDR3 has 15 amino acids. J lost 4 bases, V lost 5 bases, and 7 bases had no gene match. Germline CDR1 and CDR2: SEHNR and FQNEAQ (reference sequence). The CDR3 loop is CASSSQGAKGNTIYF. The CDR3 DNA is TGTGCCAGCAGCAGCCAGGGGGCAAAAGGAAACACCATATATTTT.

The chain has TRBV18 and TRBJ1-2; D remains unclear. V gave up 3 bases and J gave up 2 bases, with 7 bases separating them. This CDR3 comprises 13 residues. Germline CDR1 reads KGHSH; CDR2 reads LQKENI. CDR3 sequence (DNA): TGTGCCAGCTCACCGAGTCAGAACTATGGCTACACCTTC. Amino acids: CASSPSQNYGYTF.

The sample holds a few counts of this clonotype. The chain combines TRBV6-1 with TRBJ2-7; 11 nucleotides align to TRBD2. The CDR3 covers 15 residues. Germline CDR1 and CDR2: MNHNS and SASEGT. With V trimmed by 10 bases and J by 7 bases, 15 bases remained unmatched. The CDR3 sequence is CATRGLAGGSREQYF. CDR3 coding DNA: TGTGCCACTAGGGGCCTAGCGGGAGGATCGAGGGAGCAGTACTTC.